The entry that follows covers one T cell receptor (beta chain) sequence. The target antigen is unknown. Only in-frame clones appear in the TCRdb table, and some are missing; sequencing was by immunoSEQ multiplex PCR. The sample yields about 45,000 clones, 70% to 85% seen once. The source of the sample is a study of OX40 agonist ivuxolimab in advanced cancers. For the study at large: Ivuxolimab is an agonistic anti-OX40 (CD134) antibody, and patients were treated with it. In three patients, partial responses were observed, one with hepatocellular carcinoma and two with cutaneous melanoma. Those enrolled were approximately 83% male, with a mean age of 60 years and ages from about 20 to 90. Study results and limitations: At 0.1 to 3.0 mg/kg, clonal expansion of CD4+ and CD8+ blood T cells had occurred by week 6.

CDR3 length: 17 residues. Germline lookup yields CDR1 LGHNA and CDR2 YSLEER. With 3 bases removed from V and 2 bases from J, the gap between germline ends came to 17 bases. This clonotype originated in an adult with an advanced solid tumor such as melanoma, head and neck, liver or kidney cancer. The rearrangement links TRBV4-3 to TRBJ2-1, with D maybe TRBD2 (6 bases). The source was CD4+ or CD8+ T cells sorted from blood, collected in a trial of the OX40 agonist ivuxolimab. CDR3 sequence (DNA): TGCGCCAGCAGCCAGTTTGGCGGGGCTACCACCTACAATGAGCAGTTCTTC. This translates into CASSQFGGATTYNEQFF.